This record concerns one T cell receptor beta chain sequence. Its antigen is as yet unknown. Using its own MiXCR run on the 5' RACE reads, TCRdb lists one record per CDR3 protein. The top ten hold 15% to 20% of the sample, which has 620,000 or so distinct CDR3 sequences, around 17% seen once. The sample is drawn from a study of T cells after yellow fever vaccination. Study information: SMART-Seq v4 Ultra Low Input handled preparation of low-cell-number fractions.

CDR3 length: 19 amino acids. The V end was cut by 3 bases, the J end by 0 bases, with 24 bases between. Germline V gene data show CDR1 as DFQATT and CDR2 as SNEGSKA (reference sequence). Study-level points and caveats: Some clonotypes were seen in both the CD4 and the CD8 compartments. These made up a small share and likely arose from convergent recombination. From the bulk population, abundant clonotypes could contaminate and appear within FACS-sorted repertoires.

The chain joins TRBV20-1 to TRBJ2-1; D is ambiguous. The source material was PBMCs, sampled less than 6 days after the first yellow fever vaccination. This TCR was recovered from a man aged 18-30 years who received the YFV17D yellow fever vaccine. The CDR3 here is CSARDNRRTQYSSYNEQFF. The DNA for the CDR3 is TGCAGTGCTAGGGATAATCGGCGGACCCAATATAGCTCCTACAATGAGCAGTTCTTC.